This is a list of T cell receptor beta chains from one sample in a study of regulatory T cells in long-lasting Graves disease. TCRdb reanalysed the multiplex PCR reads using MiXCR and keeps one entry per CDR3 protein. The sample yields approximately 400,000 distinct CDR3 sequences, more than 12% seen once. These data also featured in a second study, about T cells in Graves' hyperthyroidism and ophthalmopathy.

Material: peripheral blood mononuclear cells (PBMCs), obtained at new diagnosis, from a patient treated with antithyroid drugs. These receptors all stem from a woman aged 30 to 39 with Graves disease. The CDR3 runs from the conserved cysteine through the conserved F or W. D genes are given only for firm matches. Part of the rows lack a size; the others show once, few, many or a class for expanded clones.

CDR3 DNA	CDR3 protein	clone size	D gene	J gene	V gene
TGTGCCAGCAGCCAAGTCGTCAGCTTCAAAGAGACCCAGTACTTC	CASSQVVSFKETQYF	many	NA	TRBJ2-5	TRBV3-1
TGTGCCAGCTCATCGCAGGTTTTCTCTGGGGCCAACGTCCTGACTTTC	CASSSQVFSGANVLTF	NA	NA	TRBJ2-6	TRBV18
TGTGCCAGTAGTATCCTCGGAGCAGCAGATACGCAGTATTTT	CASSILGAADTQYF	few	NA	TRBJ2-3	TRBV19
TGTGCCATCAGTGTTAGAGGACAGAACACCGGGGAGCTGTTTTTT	CAISVRGQNTGELFF	NA	NA	TRBJ2-2	TRBV10-3
TGTGCCAGCAGCTTCGACAGGCGGAACACTGAAGCTTTCTTT	CASSFDRRNTEAFF	NA	NA	TRBJ1-1	TRBV5-5
TGTGCCAGCAGCTTAGGGCCGGGACTAGGGCAAGAGACCCAGTACTTC	CASSLGPGLGQETQYF	NA	TRBD2	TRBJ2-5	TRBV13
TGTGCCAGCAGTCCCGCAGGGAGTGGTCAGCCCCAGCATTTT	CASSPAGSGQPQHF	many	NA	TRBJ1-5	TRBV12-3/TRBV12-4
TGTGCCAGTAGCAAGATCCCCGACAGCAATCAGCCCCAGCATTTT	CASSKIPDSNQPQHF	NA	NA	TRBJ1-5	TRBV19
TGTGCCAGCAGGACGGGAGTTACTTATAGCAATCAGCCCCAGCATTTT	CASRTGVTYSNQPQHF	many	NA	TRBJ1-5	TRBV6-2/TRBV6-3
TGTGCCATCAGTGACCCGGGGAGCACAGATACGCAGTATTTT	CAISDPGSTDTQYF	many	NA	TRBJ2-3	TRBV10-3
TGTGCCAGCAGCCGGGACCCGAGCTCCTACAATGAGCAGTTCTTC	CASSRDPSSYNEQFF	few	NA	TRBJ2-1	TRBV3-1
TGTGCCAGCAGTGAGGCACTAGCGGGAGGCTCCTACGAGCAGTACTTC	CASSEALAGGSYEQYF	many	TRBD2	TRBJ2-7	TRBV2
TGTGCCAGCAGCCAAGTAGGGATTTTTGGGTGGGGCACTGAAGCTTTCTTT	CASSQVGIFGWGTEAFF	many	NA	TRBJ1-1	TRBV4-2
TGTGCCAGCAGTTGGGGTAGCGGGAGTACTAGTACAGATACGCAGTATTTT	CASSWGSGSTSTDTQYF	few	TRBD2	TRBJ2-3	TRBV6-5
TGTGCCAGCAGTTTATGGGTGTACGAGCAGTACTTC	CASSLWVYEQYF	many	NA	TRBJ2-7	TRBV28
TGTGCCAGCTCACCACAGGGAGCGAACACCGGGGAGCTGTTTTTT	CASSPQGANTGELFF	NA	NA	TRBJ2-2	TRBV18
TGTGCCTGGACTTTAGGAGGGGCGACTGAAGCTTTCTTT	CAWTLGGATEAFF	many	NA	TRBJ1-1	TRBV30
TGTGCCAGCAGCGGGACTAGCGGGAGTGGTGTGGAGACCCAGTACTTC	CASSGTSGSGVETQYF	NA	TRBD2	TRBJ2-5	TRBV4-2
TGTGCCAGCAGCTTACAGCAGACACGATACAATGAGCAGTTCTTC	CASSLQQTRYNEQFF	few	NA	TRBJ2-1	TRBV11-3
TGTGCCACCAGTAGCGCCGGGACAGGGGGAAGCGAAAAACTGTTTTTT	CATSSAGTGGSEKLFF	NA	TRBD1	TRBJ1-4	TRBV24-1
TGTGCCAGTAGTCCAATATGGGGGCAGGAGGTGGCTAAACGAGAGACCCAGTACTTC	CASSPIWGQEVAKRETQYF	few	NA	TRBJ2-5	TRBV19
TGTGCCAGCAGCAGGGGCATGATGACCTACGAGCAGTACTTC	CASSRGMMTYEQYF	many	NA	TRBJ2-7	TRBV27
TGTGCCAGCAGTCTGCGAACAAACACTGAAGCTTTCTTT	CASSLRTNTEAFF	many	NA	TRBJ1-1	TRBV6-1
TGTGCCAGCACCCCGAGTCTTCTAGCCTGGGGGTCCTACAATGAGCAGTTCTTC	CASTPSLLAWGSYNEQFF	many	NA	TRBJ2-1	TRBV27
TGTGCCAGCAGCTTAGTCCCTAGCGGGCCCCACAACAATGAGCAGTTCTTC	CASSLVPSGPHNNEQFF	NA	TRBD2	TRBJ2-1	TRBV7-9
TGTGCCTGGAGTGGACAGACAGTGAACACTGAAGCTTTCTTT	CAWSGQTVNTEAFF	many	NA	TRBJ1-1	TRBV30
TGTGCCAGCTCACCACTAATAGACACCGGGGAGCTGTTTTTT	CASSPLIDTGELFF	many	NA	TRBJ2-2	TRBV18
TGCGCCAGCCGGAGGGGCAGGGGTCCCTACGAGCAGTACTTC	CASRRGRGPYEQYF	many	NA	TRBJ2-7	TRBV5-1
TGCGCCAGCAGCTTGGGGGAGAACAATGAGCAGTTCTTC	CASSLGENNEQFF	many	NA	TRBJ2-1	TRBV5-1
TGTGCCAGCAGCTTACCAGCTTCGCATGAGCAGTTCTTC	CASSLPASHEQFF	few	NA	TRBJ2-1	TRBV7-9
TGTGCCAGCAGCTCCCGATCGAACACCGGGGAGCTGTTTTTT	CASSSRSNTGELFF	NA	NA	TRBJ2-2	TRBV7-3
TGTGCCAGCAGCGGTGGGGAAAACACCGGGGAGCTGTTTTTT	CASSGGENTGELFF	few	NA	TRBJ2-2	TRBV11-2
TGTGCCAGTAGTACAGGACCTAATCAGCCCCAGCATTTT	CASSTGPNQPQHF	many	NA	TRBJ1-5	TRBV19
TGCAGTGCTAGCCCGGGACTAGCGGGAGTTAGTACGGATTCCGGGACCCAGTACTTC	CSASPGLAGVSTDSGTQYF	NA	TRBD2	TRBJ2-5	TRBV20-1
TGCAGTGCTCTCGGGGACTACAATGAGCAGTTCTTC	CSALGDYNEQFF	many	NA	TRBJ2-1	TRBV20-1
TGTGCCAGCAGTTTATCGATTAGGACAGAACAGTATTTT	CASSLSIRTEQYF	NA	NA	TRBJ2-3	TRBV27
TGTGCCAGCAGTTCCGGGGGGATGCCCCAGCATTTT	CASSSGGMPQHF	NA	NA	TRBJ1-5	TRBV6-2/TRBV6-3
TGCAGTGCTAGACTAAAGGGACAGAGGAACACTGAAGCTTTCTTT	CSARLKGQRNTEAFF	many	TRBD1	TRBJ1-1	TRBV20-1
TGTGCCAGCAGTGAATTCCATCTGGCGAACACTGAAGCTTTCTTT	CASSEFHLANTEAFF	many	NA	TRBJ1-1	TRBV6-1
TGTGCCTGGACCGATTTCGAACACGAGCAGTACTTC	CAWTDFEHEQYF	many	NA	TRBJ2-7	TRBV30
TGCGCCAGCAGCCCAACGGGAAGCTCCTACGAGCAGTACTTC	CASSPTGSSYEQYF	many	NA	TRBJ2-7	TRBV5-1
TGTGCCAGCAGCCTGGGTCAGGGGGCTGGCAAAAACATTCAGTACTTC	CASSLGQGAGKNIQYF	NA	TRBD1	TRBJ2-4	TRBV5-4
TGCAGTGCTAGGGCTAGCGGGACCTACGAGCAGTACTTC	CSARASGTYEQYF	many	TRBD2	TRBJ2-7	TRBV20-1
TGTGCCAGCACCTTTAGCGGGACTCTCACAGATACGCAGTATTTT	CASTFSGTLTDTQYF	many	TRBD2	TRBJ2-3	TRBV27
TGTGCCAGGACGAAGGACCAGATCACAGATACGCAGTATTTT	CARTKDQITDTQYF	many	NA	TRBJ2-3	TRBV6-2/TRBV6-3